This TCR beta chain was found in a study of CD8 T cells in ankylosing spondylitis. Study outcomes and limitations: Made up of fewer than ten highly homologous variants, a TCR beta motif appeared characteristic of ankylosing spondylitis blood. Matched ankylosing spondylitis synovial fluid reportedly contained a significantly enriched population of disease-linked clones. Previously reported in reactive arthritis synovial fluid and blood were some of the motif variants.

Libraries for TCR beta were made by quantitative 5'-RACE with molecular barcodes. TCRdb reanalysed the 5' RACE reads using MiXCR and keeps one entry per CDR3 protein. The sample lists around 450,000 distinct CDR3 sequences, more than 25% occurring once. A note on this clonotype: Its antigen is not known.

Germline-derived CDR1 and CDR2 are WNHNN and SYGVQD (reference sequence). The CDR3 consists of 13 residues. V was trimmed by 2 bases and J by 4 bases, leaving 7 bases between them. V gene TRBV10-1 combines with J gene TRBJ2-3; D perhaps matches TRBD2 (6 bases). The sequence derives from a male donor with ankylosing spondylitis. Sequencing input: blood, either unsorted or a sorted T cell fraction (not recorded which). The CDR3 is CASSEQRADTQYF. In nucleotides, the CDR3 is TGCGCCAGCAGTGAGCAGCGGGCAGATACGCAGTATTTT.